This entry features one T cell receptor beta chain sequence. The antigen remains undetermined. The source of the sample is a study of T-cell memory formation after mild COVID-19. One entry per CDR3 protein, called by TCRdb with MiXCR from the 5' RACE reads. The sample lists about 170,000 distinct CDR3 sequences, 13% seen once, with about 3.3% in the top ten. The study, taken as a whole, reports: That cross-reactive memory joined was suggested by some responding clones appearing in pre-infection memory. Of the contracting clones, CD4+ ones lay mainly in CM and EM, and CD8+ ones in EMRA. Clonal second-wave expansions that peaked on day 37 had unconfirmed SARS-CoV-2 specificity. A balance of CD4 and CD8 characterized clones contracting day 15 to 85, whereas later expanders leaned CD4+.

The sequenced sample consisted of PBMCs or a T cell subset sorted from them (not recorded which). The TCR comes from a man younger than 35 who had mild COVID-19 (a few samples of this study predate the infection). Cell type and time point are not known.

The CDR3 protein is CASSYSSPGYEQYF. The CDR3 coding sequence is TGTGCCAGCAGTTATTCTTCGCCGGGGTACGAGCAGTACTTC. This chain links TRBV6-5 with TRBJ2-7, with D perhaps TRBD2 (5 bases). The CDR3 contains 14 residues. Germline lookup yields CDR1 MNHEY and CDR2 SVGAGI. The V and J ends lost 3 bases and 4 bases respectively, with 13 bases between them.